What follows is one T cell receptor beta chain and its context. In germline, CDR1 is MNHEY, CDR2 SVGAGI. CDR3 length: 15 residues. V lost 2 bases, J lost 2 bases, and 3 bases stayed unmatched. Generated by immunoSEQ multiplex PCR, the TCRdb table keeps only in-frame clones and is missing some. The table shows about 140,000 clones, with just under 90% occurring only once. This sample is drawn from a study of blood T cell repertoires in COVID-19. Across the study: Researchers got acute and convalescent COVID-19 samples from the United States, Italy and Spain. Sources were T cells, B-cell-depleted T cells, or PBMCs; the material itself was cDNA or gDNA.

Sequencing used peripheral blood. The chain links TRBV6-5 to TRBJ2-3; 8 bases match TRBD2. The sequence derives from a woman aged 35 to 49 with acute or convalescent COVID-19. In DNA form, the CDR3 reads TGTGCCAGCAGTTACCGCGGGAGGAACACAGATACGCAGTATTTT. This encodes CASSYRGRNTDTQYF.